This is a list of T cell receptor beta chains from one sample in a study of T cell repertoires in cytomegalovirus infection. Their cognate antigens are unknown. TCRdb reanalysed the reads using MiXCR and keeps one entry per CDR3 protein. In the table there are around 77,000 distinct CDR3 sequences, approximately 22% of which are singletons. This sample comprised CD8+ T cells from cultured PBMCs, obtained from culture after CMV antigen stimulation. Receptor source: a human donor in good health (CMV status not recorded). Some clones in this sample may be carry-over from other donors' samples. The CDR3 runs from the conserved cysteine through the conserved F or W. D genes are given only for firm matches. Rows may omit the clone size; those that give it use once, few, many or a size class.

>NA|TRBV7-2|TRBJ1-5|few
CASSQVGEGRINQPQHF
TGTGCCAGCAGCCAAGTTGGAGAAGGGAGAATTAATCAGCCCCAGCATTTT
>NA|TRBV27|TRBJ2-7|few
CASARQGSYEQYF
TGTGCCAGCGCCCGACAAGGTTCCTACGAGCAGTACTTC
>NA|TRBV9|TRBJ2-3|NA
CASSVVTADTQYF
TGTGCCAGCAGCGTAGTAACGGCAGATACGCAGTATTTT
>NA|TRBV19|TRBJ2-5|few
CASSISPRGVETQYF
TGTGCCAGTAGTATCTCGCCCAGGGGAGTAGAGACCCAGTACTTC
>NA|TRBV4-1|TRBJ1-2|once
CASRGSGGRGGYTF
TGCGCCAGCAGGGGTTCCGGGGGCAGGGGTGGCTACACCTTC
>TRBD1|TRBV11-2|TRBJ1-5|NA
CASRAQGAADQPQHF
TGTGCCAGCAGGGCCCAGGGGGCGGCGGATCAGCCCCAGCATTTT
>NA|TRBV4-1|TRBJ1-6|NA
CASSPSTEQGGSPLHF
TGCGCCAGCAGCCCCTCCACTGAACAGGGTGGATCACCCCTCCACTTT
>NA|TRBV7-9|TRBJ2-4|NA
CASSFIVGHIQYF
TGTGCCAGCAGCTTTATTGTCGGACACATTCAGTACTTC
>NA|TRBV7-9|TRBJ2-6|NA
CASSTPPGAGANVLTF
TGTGCCAGCAGCACCCCGCCTGGGGCTGGGGCCAACGTCCTGACTTTC
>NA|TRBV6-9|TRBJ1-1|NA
CASSPIIQVSTEAFF
TGTGCCAGCAGCCCCATCATACAGGTTTCCACTGAAGCTTTCTTT
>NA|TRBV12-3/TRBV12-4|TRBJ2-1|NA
CASSAGADNEQFF
TGTGCCAGCAGTGCGGGGGCCGACAATGAGCAGTTCTTC
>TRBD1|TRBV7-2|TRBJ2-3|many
CASSSRGQGSTDTQYF
TGTGCCAGCAGCTCCCGAGGACAGGGGAGCACAGATACGCAGTATTTT
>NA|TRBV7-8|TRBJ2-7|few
CASSLGKASIYEQYF
TGTGCCAGCAGCTTAGGAAAGGCTAGCATCTACGAGCAGTACTTC
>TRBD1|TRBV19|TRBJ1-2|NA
CASSTRRDRVHGYTF
TGTGCCAGTAGTACTCGCCGGGACAGGGTACATGGCTACACCTTC
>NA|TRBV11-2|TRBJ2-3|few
CASLRGGTDTQYF
TGTGCCAGCCTAAGGGGAGGCACAGATACGCAGTATTTT
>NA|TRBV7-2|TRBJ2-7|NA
CASSLWDKLTYEQYF
TGTGCCAGCAGCTTATGGGACAAACTGACATACGAGCAGTACTTC
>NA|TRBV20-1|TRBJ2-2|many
CSALGPGQITGELFF
TGCAGTGCTCTTGGGCCGGGACAAATCACCGGGGAGCTGTTTTTT
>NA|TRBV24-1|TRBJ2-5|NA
CATSDPTGTQYF
TGTGCCACCTCTGACCCGACGGGGACCCAGTACTTC
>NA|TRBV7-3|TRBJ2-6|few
CASSSPSPGANVLTF
TGTGCCAGCAGCTCCCCGTCCCCTGGGGCCAACGTCCTGACTTTC
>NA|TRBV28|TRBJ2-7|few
CASSLFDTYEQYF
TGTGCCAGCAGCCTATTCGACACGTACGAGCAGTACTTC
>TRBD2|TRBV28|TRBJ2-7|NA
CASSLEQGLAGEQYF
TGTGCCAGCAGTTTAGAACAAGGACTAGCGGGCGAGCAGTACTTC
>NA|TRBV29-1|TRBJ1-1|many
CSVGQRNTEAFF
TGCAGCGTTGGCCAGAGAAACACTGAAGCTTTCTTT
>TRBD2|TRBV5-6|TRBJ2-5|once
CASSPRTSGGDQETQYF
TGTGCCAGCAGCCCGAGGACTAGCGGGGGGGACCAAGAGACCCAGTACTTC
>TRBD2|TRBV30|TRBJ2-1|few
CAWTVLAGGRESQFF
TGTGCCTGGACCGTACTAGCGGGGGGCCGCGAGTCGCAGTTCTTC